Listed below are T cell receptor beta chains from one sample, sequenced in a study of shared clonotypes between healthy human individuals. The table came from immunoSEQ multiplex PCR; TCRdb's copy has only in-frame clones and leaves some out. The data contain some 2,400,000 clones, under 97% of them singletons. Sample: naive CD4+ T cells sorted from blood. All receptors derive from a man younger than 35 in good health. CDR3s include the opening cysteine and the closing phenylalanine or tryptophan. A D gene is named only where the DNA matches it firmly. Not all rows give a size; the values are once, few, many and, for expanded clones, a class.

TRBV9	once	-	16	TRBJ2-1	CASSVGHSNMYNEQFF	TGTGCCAGCAGCGTAGGGCATAGCAACATGTACAATGAGCAGTTCTTC
TRBV6-1	-	-	14	TRBJ2-4	CASSELGGKNIQYF	TGTGCCAGCAGTGAATTGGGGGGCAAAAACATTCAGTACTTC
TRBV5-4	once	TRBD2	15	TRBJ2-7	CASSLTSGTLYEQYF	TGTGCCAGCAGCTTGACTAGCGGGACACTCTACGAGCAGTACTTC
TRBV7-2	-	TRBD1	14	TRBJ2-5	CASSLGQGVETQYF	TGTGCCAGCAGCTTGGGGCAGGGGGTGGAGACCCAGTACTTC
TRBV5-1	-	TRBD2	16	TRBJ2-1	CASSQQHGGVYNEQFF	TGCGCCAGCAGCCAACAACACGGGGGGGTATACAATGAGCAGTTCTTC
TRBV5-1	-	-	10	TRBJ2-7	CASSFYEQYF	TGCGCCAGCAGCTTCTACGAGCAGTACTTC
TRBV30	-	-	14	TRBJ2-5	CAWTRGAPQETQYF	TGTGCCTGGACCCGAGGGGCTCCTCAAGAGACCCAGTACTTC
TRBV19	once	-	15	TRBJ2-3	CASNSGTPMADTQYF	TGTGCCAGTAATTCCGGGACACCGATGGCAGATACGCAGTATTTT
TRBV6-5	-	-	14	TRBJ1-4	CASRGGWGNEKLFF	TGTGCCAGCAGGGGGGGATGGGGAAACGAAAAACTGTTTTTT
TRBV4-2	-	-	15	TRBJ2-2	CASSQETGRTGELFF	TGTGCCAGCAGCCAAGAAACAGGGCGCACCGGGGAGCTGTTTTTT
TRBV11-2	-	TRBD1	17	TRBJ1-2	CASSHIGTGSGHYGYTF	TGTGCCAGCAGCCACATTGGGACAGGGAGCGGTCACTATGGCTACACCTTC
TRBV13	-	-	14	TRBJ2-5	CASSRTGVGETQYF	TGTGCCAGCAGCCGCACCGGGGTTGGGGAGACCCAGTACTTC
TRBV6-5	-	-	11	TRBJ2-5	CASGRGETQYF	TGTGCCAGCGGGAGAGGGGAGACCCAGTACTTC
TRBV6-5	-	TRBD1	15	TRBJ1-1	CARDRGPLLGTEAFF	TGTGCCAGGGACAGGGGGCCCCTTCTTGGTACTGAAGCTTTCTTT
TRBV29-1	-	TRBD1	16	TRBJ1-2	CSVPTGGGSWDYGYTF	TGCAGCGTTCCCACAGGGGGCGGGAGTTGGGACTATGGCTACACCTTC
TRBV6-4	-	-	11	TRBJ1-3	CATVPHSTKDF	TGTGCCACCGTGCCACACAGTACGAAGGATTTT
TRBV5-1	-	-	13	TRBJ2-5	CASSRDRGETQYF	TGCGCCAGCAGCAGGGACCGGGGAGAGACCCAGTACTTC
TRBV6-6	once	-	14	TRBJ1-1	CASSSQLGYAEAFF	TGTGCCAGCAGTTCCCAGTTGGGGTACGCTGAAGCTTTCTTT
TRBV29-1	-	TRBD1	13	TRBJ2-3	CSVGQGATDTQYF	TGCAGCGTTGGGCAGGGGGCAACAGATACGCAGTATTTT
TRBV4-3	-	-	14	TRBJ1-1	CASSRIPMGTEAFF	TGCGCCAGCAGCCGCATCCCTATGGGCACTGAAGCTTTCTTT
TRBV6-1	-	-	13	TRBJ2-7	CASSSASSYEQYF	TGTGCCAGCAGCTCCGCTAGCTCCTACGAGCAGTACTTC
TRBV5-1	-	TRBD2	14	TRBJ2-1	CASSSGLAGNEQFF	TGCGCCAGCAGTTCGGGACTAGCGGGGAATGAGCAGTTCTTC
TRBV7-8	-	-	15	TRBJ2-7	CASSLEDSNRYEQYF	TGTGCCAGCAGCTTAGAGGACTCGAATAGGTACGAGCAGTACTTC
TRBV10-3	-	TRBD1	12	TRBJ1-5	CAIRDSDQPQHF	TGTGCCATCCGGGACAGCGATCAGCCCCAGCATTTT